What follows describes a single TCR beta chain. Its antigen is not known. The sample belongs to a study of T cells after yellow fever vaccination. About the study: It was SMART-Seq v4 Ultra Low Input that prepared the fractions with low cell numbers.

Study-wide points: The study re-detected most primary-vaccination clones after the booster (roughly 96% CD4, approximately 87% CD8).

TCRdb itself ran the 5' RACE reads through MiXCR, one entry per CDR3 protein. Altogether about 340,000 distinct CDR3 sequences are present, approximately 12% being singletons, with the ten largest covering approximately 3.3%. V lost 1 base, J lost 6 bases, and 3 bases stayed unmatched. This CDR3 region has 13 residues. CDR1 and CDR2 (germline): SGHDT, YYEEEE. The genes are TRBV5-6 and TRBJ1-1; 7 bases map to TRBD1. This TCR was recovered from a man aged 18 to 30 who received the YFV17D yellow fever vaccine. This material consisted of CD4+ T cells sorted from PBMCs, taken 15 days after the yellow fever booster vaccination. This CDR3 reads CASSLWTGAEAFF. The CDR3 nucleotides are TGTGCCAGCAGCTTGTGGACAGGCGCTGAAGCTTTCTTT.